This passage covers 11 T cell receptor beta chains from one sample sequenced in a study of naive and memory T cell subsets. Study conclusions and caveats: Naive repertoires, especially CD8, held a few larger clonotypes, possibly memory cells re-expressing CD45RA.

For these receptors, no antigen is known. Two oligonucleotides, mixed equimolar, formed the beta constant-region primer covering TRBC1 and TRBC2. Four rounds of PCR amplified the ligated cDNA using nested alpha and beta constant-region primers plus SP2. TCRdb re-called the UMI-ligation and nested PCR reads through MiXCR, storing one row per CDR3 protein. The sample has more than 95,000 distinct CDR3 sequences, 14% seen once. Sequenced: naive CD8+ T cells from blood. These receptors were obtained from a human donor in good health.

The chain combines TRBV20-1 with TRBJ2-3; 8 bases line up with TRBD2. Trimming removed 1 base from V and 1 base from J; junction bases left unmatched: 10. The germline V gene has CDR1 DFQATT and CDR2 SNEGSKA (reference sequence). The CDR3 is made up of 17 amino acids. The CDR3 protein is CSARVNPTSGGTDTQYF. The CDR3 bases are TGCAGTGCTAGAGTGAACCCCACTAGCGGTGGCACAGATACGCAGTATTTT.

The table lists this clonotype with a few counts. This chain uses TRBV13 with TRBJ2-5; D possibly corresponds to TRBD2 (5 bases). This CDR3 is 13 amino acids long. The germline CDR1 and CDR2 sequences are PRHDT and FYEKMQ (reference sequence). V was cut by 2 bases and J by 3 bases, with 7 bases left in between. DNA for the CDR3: TGTGCCAGCAGCTTATTCGGGGAAGAGACCCAGTACTTC. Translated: CASSLFGEETQYF.

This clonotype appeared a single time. The CDR3 coding sequence is TGTGCCAGCAGCCCAATAGGGTCCTACAATGAGCAGTTCTTC. Amino acid sequence: CASSPIGSYNEQFF. The J gene is TRBJ2-1, the V gene TRBV3-1; D call uncertain. Between the trimmed V and J ends, which lost 4 bases and 1 base, there was a span of 8 bases. Germline V gene data show CDR1 as LGHDT and CDR2 as YNNKEL (reference sequence). The CDR3 sequence is 14 residues long.

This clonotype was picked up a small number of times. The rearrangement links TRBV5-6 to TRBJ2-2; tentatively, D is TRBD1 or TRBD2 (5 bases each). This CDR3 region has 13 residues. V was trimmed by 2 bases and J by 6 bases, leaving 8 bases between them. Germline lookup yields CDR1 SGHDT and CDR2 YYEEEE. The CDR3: CASSLGTSGELFF. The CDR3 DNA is TGTGCCAGCAGCTTAGGGACCTCCGGGGAGCTGTTTTTT.

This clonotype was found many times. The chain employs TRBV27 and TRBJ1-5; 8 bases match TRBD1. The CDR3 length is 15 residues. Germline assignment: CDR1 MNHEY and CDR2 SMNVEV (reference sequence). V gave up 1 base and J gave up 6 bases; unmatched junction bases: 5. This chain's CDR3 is CASSLYRGSGQPQHF. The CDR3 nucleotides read TGTGCCAGCAGTTTATACAGGGGGAGCGGTCAGCCCCAGCATTTT.

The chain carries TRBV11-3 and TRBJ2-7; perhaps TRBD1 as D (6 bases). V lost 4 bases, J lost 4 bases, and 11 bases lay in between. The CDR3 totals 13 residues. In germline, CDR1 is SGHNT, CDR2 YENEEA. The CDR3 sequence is CASSSGQRYEQYF. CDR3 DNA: TGTGCCAGCAGCTCGGGACAACGATACGAGCAGTACTTC.

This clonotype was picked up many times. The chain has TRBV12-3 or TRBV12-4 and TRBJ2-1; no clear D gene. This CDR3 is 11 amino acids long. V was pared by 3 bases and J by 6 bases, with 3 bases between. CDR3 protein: CASSFGNEQFF. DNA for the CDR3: TGTGCCAGCAGTTTCGGCAATGAGCAGTTCTTC.

The CDR3 nucleotides are TGCAGCGTTGACCCCTACAGGGGCGGAAACACCATATATTTT. It specifies CSVDPYRGGNTIYF. V gene TRBV29-1 combines with J gene TRBJ1-3; 7 positions agree with TRBD1. The trim removed 3 bases at V and 4 bases at J, leaving 6 bases unmatched. The CDR3 runs 14 residues. Germline loops: CDR1 SQVTM, CDR2 ANQGSEA.

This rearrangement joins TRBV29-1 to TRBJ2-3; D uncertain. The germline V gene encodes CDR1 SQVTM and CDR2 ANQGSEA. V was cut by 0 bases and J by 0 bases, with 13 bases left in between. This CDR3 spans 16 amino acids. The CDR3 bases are TGCAGCGTTGAAGACCCCGGCAGCCCGAGCACAGATACGCAGTATTTT. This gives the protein CSVEDPGSPSTDTQYF.

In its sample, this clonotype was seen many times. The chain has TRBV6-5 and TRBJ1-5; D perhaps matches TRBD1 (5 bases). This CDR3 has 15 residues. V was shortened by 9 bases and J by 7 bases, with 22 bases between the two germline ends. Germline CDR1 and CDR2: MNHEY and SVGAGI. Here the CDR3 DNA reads TGTGCCAGGTATTACCGGGCGATTTGGGGGCAGCCCCAGCATTTT. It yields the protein CARYYRAIWGQPQHF.

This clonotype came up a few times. This CDR3 reads CASSFPPTSGDGETQYF. In DNA, the CDR3 is TGTGCCAGCAGTTTTCCTCCAACTAGCGGGGACGGGGAGACCCAGTACTTC. V usage is TRBV12-3 or TRBV12-4 and J usage is TRBJ2-5; 10 bases line up with TRBD2. V gave up 3 bases and J gave up 5 bases; unmatched junction bases: 12. The CDR3 is 17 amino acids.